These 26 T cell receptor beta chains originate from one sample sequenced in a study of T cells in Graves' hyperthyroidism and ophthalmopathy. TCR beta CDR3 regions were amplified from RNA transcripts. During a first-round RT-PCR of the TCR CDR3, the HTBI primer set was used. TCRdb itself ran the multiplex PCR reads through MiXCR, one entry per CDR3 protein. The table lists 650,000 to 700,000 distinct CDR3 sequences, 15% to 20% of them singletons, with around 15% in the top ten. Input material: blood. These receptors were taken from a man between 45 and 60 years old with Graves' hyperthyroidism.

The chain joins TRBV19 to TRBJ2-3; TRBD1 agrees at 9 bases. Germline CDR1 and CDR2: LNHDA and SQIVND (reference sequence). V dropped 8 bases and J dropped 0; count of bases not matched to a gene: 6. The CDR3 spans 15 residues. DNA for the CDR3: TGTGCCAGTGAGAGGGGGACAGGGAGCACAGATACGCAGTATTTT. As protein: CASERGTGSTDTQYF.

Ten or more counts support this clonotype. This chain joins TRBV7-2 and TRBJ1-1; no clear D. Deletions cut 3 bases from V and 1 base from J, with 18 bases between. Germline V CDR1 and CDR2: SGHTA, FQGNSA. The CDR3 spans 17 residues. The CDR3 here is CASSFIPPRAWNTEAFF. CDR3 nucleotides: TGTGCCAGCAGCTTCATCCCCCCTAGGGCGTGGAACACTGAAGCTTTCTTT.

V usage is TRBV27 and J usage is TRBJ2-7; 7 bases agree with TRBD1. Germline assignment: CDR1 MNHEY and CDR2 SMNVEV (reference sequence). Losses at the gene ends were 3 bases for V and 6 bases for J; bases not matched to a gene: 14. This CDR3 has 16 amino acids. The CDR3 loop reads CASSLFVDRVRVEQYF. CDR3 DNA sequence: TGTGCCAGCAGTTTGTTTGTAGACAGGGTAAGGGTCGAGCAGTACTTC.

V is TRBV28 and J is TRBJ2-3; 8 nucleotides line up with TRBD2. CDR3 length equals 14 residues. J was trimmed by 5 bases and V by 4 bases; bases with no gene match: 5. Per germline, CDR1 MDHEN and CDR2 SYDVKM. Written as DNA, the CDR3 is TGTGCCAGCAGTTGGCGGGAGGCTGAAGATACGCAGTATTTT. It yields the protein CASSWREAEDTQYF.

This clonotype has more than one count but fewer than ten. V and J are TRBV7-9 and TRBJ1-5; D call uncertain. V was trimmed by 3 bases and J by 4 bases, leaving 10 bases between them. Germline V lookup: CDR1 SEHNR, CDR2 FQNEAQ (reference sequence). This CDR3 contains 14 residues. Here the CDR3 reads CASSLSIGNQPQHF. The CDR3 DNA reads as TGTGCCAGCAGCTTGTCAATAGGGAATCAGCCCCAGCATTTT.

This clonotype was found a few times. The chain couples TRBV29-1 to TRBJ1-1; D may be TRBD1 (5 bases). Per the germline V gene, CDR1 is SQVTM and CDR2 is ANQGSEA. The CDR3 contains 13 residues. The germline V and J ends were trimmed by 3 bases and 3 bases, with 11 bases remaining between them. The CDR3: CSVDRGEYTEAFF. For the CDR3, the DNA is TGCAGCGTTGACCGAGGGGAGTACACTGAAGCTTTCTTT.

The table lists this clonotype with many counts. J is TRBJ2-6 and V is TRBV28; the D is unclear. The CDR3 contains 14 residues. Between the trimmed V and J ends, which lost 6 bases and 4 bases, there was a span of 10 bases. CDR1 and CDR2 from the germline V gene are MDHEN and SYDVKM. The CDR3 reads CASREEAGANVLTF. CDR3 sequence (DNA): TGTGCCAGCAGGGAAGAGGCCGGGGCCAACGTCCTGACTTTC.

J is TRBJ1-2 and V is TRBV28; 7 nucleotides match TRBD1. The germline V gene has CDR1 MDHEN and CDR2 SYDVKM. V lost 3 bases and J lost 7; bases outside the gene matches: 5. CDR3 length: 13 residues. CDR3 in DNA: TGTGCCAGCAGTTTCCCGGACAGGAGTGGCTACACCTTC. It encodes CASSFPDRSGYTF.

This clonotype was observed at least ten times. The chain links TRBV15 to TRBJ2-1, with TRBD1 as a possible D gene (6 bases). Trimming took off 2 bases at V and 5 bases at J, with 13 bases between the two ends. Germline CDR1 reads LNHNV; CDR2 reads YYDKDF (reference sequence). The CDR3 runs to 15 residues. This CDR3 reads CATSRYREGNNEQFF. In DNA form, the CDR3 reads TGTGCCACCAGCAGATACAGGGAAGGGAACAATGAGCAGTTCTTC. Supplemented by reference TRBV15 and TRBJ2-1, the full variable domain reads DAMVIQNPRYQVTQFGKPVTLSCSQTLNHNVMYWYQQKSSQAPKLLFHYYDKDFNNEADTPDNFQSRRPNTSFCFLDIRSPGLGDTAMYLCATSRYREGNNEQFFGPGTRLTVL.

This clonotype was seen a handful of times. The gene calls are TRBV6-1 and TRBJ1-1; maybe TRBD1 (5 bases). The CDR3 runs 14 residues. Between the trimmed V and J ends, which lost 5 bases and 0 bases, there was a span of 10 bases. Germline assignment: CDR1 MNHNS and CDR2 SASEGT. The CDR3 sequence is CASSYKQVNTEAFF. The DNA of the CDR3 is TGTGCCAGCAGTTATAAACAGGTGAACACTGAAGCTTTCTTT.

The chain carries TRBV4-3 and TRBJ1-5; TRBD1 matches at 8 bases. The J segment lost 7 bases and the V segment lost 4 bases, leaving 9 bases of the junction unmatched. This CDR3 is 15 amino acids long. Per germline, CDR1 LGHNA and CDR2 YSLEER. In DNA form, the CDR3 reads TGCGCCAGCAGCCTCGTGACAGGGGATGGGCAGCCCCAGCATTTT. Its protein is CASSLVTGDGQPQHF.

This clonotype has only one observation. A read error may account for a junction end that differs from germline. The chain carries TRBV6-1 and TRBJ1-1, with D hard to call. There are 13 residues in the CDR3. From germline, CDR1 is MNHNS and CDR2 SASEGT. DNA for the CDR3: TGTGACAGCAACGACATTATGAACACTGAAGCTTTCTTT. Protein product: CDSNDIMNTEAFF.

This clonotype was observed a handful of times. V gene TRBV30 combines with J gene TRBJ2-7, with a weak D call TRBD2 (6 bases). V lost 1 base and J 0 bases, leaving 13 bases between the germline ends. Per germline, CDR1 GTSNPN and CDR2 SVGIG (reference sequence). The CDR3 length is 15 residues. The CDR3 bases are TGTGCCTGGAGTGGCCAAGCGGGCGACTCCTACGAGCAGTACTTC. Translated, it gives CAWSGQAGDSYEQYF.

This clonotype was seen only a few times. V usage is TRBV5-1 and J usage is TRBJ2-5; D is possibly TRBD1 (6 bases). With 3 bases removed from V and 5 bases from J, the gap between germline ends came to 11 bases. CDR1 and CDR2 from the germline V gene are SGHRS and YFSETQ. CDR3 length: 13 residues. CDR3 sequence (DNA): TGCGCCAGCAGCTCCATCACAGGGGAGACCCAGTACTTC. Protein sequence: CASSSITGETQYF.

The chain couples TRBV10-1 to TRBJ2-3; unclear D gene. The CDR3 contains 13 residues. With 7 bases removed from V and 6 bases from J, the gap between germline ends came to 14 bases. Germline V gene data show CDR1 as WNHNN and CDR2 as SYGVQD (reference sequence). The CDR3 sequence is CASTRQPSDTQYF. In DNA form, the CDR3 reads TGCGCCAGCACCCGGCAACCCTCGGATACGCAGTATTTT.

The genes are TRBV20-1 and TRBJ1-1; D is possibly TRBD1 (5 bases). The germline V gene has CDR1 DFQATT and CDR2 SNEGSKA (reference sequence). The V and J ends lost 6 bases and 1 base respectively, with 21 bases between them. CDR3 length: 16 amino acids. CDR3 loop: CSAPREGSNSNTEAFF. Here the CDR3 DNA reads TGCAGTGCCCCCAGGGAGGGAAGCAACTCGAACACTGAAGCTTTCTTT.

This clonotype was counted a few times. CDR3 DNA sequence: TGTGCCAGCAGCCAAGAGTGGGCTAGCGGATTATACAATGAGCAGTTCTTC. It yields the protein CASSQEWASGLYNEQFF. The chain is built from TRBV3-1 and TRBJ2-1; 7 bases are a match to TRBD2. Germline loops: CDR1 LGHDT, CDR2 YNNKEL (reference sequence). The CDR3 is 17 amino acids. The V segment lost 0 bases and the J segment 4 bases; nucleotides outside the gene matches: 9.

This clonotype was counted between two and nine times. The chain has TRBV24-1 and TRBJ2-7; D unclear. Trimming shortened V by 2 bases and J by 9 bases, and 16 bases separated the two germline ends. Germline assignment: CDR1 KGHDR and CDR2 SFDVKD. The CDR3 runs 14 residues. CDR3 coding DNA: TGTGCCACCAGTGATTCAGTGGCGAGCGAGGTGCAGTACTTC. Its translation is CATSDSVASEVQYF.

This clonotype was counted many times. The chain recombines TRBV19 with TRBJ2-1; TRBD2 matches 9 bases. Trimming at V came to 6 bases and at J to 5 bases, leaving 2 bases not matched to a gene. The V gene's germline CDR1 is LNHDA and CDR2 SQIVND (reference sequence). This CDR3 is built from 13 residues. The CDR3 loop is CASRLAGNNEQFF. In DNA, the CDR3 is TGTGCCAGTAGGCTAGCGGGGAACAATGAGCAGTTCTTC.

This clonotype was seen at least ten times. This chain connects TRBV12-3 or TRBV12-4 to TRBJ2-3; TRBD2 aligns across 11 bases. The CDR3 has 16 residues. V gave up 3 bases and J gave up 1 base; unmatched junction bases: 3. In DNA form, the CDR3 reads TGTGCCAGCAGTTTCCTACTAGCGGGAGGCACAGATACGCAGTATTTT. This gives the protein CASSFLLAGGTDTQYF.

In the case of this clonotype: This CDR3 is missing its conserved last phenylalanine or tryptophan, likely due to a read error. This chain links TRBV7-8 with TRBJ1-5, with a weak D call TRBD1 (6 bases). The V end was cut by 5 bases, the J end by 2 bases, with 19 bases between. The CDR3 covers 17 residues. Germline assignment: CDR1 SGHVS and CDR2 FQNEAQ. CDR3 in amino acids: CASSRGMHREGNQPQHS. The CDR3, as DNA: TGTGCCAGCAGCCGGGGAATGCACAGGGAGGGCAATCAGCCCCAGCATTCT.

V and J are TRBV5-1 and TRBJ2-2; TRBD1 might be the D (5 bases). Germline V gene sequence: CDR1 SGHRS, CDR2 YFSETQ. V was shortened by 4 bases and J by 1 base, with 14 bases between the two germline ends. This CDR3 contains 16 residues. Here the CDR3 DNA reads TGCGCCAGCAGCGCCCACGAGACAGAGAACACCGGGGAGCTGTTTTTT. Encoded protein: CASSAHETENTGELFF. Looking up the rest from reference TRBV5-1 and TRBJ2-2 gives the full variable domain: KAGVTQTPRYLIKTRGQQVTLSCSPISGHRSVSWYQQTPGQGLQFLFEYFSETQRNKGNFPGRFSGRQFSNSRSEMNVSTLELGDSALYLCASSAHETENTGELFFGEGSRLTVL.

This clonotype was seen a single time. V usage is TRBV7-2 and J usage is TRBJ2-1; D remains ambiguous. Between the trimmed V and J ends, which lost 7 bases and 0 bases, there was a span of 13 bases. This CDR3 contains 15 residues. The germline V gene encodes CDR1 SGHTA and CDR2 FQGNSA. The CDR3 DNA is TGTGCCAGCACCTTGAGCAGCCGCTCCTACAATGAGCAGTTCTTC. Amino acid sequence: CASTLSSRSYNEQFF. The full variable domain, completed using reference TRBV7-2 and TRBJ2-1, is GAGVSQSPSNKVTEKGKDVELRCDPISGHTALYWYRQSLGQGLEFLIYFQGNSAPDKSGLPSDRFSAERTGGSVSTLTIQRTQQEDSAVYLCASTLSSRSYNEQFFGPGTRLTVL.

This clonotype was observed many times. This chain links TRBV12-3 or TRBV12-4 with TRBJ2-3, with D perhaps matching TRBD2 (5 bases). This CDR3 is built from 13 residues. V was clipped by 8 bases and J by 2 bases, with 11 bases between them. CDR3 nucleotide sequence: TGTGCCAGCCTCACGGACTTCACAGATACGCAGTATTTT. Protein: CASLTDFTDTQYF.

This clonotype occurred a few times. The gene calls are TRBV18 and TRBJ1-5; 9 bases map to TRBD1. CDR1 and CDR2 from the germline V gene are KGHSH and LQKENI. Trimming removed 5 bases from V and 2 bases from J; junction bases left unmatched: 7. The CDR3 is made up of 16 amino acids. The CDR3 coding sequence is TGTGCCAGCTCAATACGGGACAGGGAAGGCAATCAGCCCCAGCATTTT. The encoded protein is CASSIRDREGNQPQHF. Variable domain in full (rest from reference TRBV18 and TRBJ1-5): NAGVMQNPRHLVRRRGQEARLRCSPMKGHSHVYWYRQLPEEGLKFMVYLQKENIIDESGMPKERFSAEFPKEGPSILRIQQVVRGDSAAYFCASSIRDREGNQPQHFGDGTRLSIL.

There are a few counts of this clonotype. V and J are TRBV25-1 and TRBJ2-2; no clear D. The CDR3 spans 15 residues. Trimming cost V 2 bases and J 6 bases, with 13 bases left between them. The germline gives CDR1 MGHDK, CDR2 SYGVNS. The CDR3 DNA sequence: TGTGCCAGCAGTGAAGTGGGCAACTTTGCCGGGGAGCTGTTTTTT. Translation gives CASSEVGNFAGELFF.